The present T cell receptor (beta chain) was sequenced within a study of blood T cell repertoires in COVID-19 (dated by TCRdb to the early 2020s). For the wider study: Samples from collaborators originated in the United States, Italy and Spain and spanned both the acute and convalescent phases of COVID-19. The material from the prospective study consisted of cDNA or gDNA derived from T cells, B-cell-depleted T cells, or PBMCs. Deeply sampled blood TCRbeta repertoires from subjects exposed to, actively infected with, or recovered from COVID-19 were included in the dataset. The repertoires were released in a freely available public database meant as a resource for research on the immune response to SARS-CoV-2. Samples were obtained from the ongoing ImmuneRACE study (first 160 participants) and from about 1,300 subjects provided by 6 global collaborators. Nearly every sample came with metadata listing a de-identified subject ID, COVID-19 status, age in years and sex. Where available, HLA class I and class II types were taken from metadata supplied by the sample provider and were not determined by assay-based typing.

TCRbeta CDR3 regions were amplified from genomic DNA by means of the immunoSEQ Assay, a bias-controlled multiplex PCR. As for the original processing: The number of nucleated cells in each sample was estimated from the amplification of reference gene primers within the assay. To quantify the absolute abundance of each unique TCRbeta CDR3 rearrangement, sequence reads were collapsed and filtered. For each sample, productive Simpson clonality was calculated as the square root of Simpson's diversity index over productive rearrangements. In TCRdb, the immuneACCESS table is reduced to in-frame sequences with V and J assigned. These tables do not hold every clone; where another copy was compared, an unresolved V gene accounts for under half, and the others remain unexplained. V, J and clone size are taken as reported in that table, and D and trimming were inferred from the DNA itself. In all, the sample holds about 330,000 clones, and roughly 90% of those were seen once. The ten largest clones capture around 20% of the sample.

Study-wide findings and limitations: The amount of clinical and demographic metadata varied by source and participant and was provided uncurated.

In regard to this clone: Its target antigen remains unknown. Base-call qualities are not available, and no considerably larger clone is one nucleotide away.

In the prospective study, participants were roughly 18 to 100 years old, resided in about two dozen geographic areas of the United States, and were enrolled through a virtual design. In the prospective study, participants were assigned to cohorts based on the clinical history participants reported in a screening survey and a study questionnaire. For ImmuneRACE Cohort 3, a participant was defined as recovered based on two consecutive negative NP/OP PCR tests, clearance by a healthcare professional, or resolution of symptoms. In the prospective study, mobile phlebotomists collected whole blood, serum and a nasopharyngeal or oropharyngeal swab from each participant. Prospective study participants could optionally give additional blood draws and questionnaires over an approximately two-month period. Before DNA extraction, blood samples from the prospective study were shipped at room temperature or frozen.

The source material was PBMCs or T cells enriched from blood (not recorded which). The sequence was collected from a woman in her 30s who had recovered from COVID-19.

CDR3 sequence: CASSTIAGGPQETQYF. The DNA reads TGTGCCAGCAGTACCATAGCGGGAGGACCCCAAGAGACCCAGTACTTC. In this chain, TRBV6-4 is recombined with TRBJ2-5; TRBD2 agrees with 10 junctional bases. The CDR3 contains 16 residues, cysteine and phenylalanine counted. Of all the DNA, just the CDR3 is kept, 48 bases in frame from base 1. The germline V and J ends show losses of 5 bases and 1 base respectively, and no gene match explains 7 bases of the junction. From the germline V gene, CDR1 is MRHNA and CDR2 is SNTAGT.